The 7 T cell receptor beta chains presented below share a single source sample, sequenced in a study of early T cells in non-severe SARS-CoV-2 infection. TCRdb re-called the 5' RACE reads through MiXCR, storing one row per CDR3 protein. This sample has more than 85,000 distinct CDR3 sequences, with 10% to 15% found just once. The starting material was whole blood, obtained at baseline. The receptors come from an adult who was a healthcare worker with PCR-confirmed SARS-CoV-2 infection or an uninfected control (not recorded which).

This clonotype was seen a handful of times. This chain uses TRBV4-1 with TRBJ2-4; D might be TRBD1 (6 bases). CDR3 length: 10 residues. Germline assignment: CDR1 MGHRA and CDR2 YSYEKL. V dropped 4 bases and J dropped 15 bases, with 10 bases sitting between them. CDR3 protein: CASSRSRGYF. The CDR3 DNA reads as TGCGCCAGCAGCCGATCCAGGGGGTACTTC.

This clonotype was seen a few times. The CDR3, as DNA: TGCAGTGCTTCCCGGACAGGGGACGACGAGCAGTACTTC. Protein: CSASRTGDDEQYF. This sequence joins TRBV20-1 and TRBJ2-7; TRBD1 matches 9 bases. This CDR3 contains 13 residues. J gave up 5 bases and V 5 bases, and 7 bases lay outside the gene matches. The germline gives CDR1 DFQATT, CDR2 SNEGSKA (reference sequence).

The V and J genes are TRBV5-1 and TRBJ1-4; 7 positions match TRBD1. Germline V gene sequence: CDR1 SGHRS, CDR2 YFSETQ. This CDR3 is built from 14 residues. V was clipped by 3 bases and J by 8 bases; unmatched bases: 7. The DNA for the CDR3 is TGCGCCAGCAGCTCCCGGGACAGCTCAGAAAAACTGTTTTTT. It specifies CASSSRDSSEKLFF.

This clonotype was counted only a few times. The chain carries TRBV9 and TRBJ1-6, with a possible D match to TRBD1 (5 bases). The CDR3 has 15 amino acids. Deletions cut 4 bases from V and 6 bases from J, with 14 bases between. CDR1 is SGDLS, CDR2 YYNGEE, per germline. The CDR3 loop reads CASSRSGRSNSPLHF. CDR3 DNA sequence: TGTGCCAGCAGCCGCTCGGGGCGAAGTAATTCACCCCTCCACTTT.

The CDR3 region has the DNA TGCGCCAGCAGCTCAGATTCCGGGACAGAATACAATGAGCAGTTCTTC. The encoded protein is CASSSDSGTEYNEQFF. This sequence joins TRBV5-1 and TRBJ2-1, with TRBD1 identical over 7 bases. In germline, CDR1 is SGHRS, CDR2 YFSETQ. V was pared by 3 bases and J by 4 bases, with 10 bases of the junction left unmatched. This CDR3 spans 16 amino acids.

V gene TRBV5-1 combines with J gene TRBJ2-2; D may match TRBD1 or TRBD2 (5 bases each). The CDR3 is 16 residues long. The V end lost 5 bases, the J end lost 2 bases, and 16 bases lay between the germline ends. CDR1 is SGHRS, CDR2 YFSETQ, per germline. The CDR3 coding sequence is TGCGCCAGCAGTCCCTCGGGGACCCTAAACACCGGGGAGCTGTTTTTT. This translates into CASSPSGTLNTGELFF.

V is TRBV29-1 and J is TRBJ1-1, with 7 bases aligning to TRBD1. V lost 7 bases and J lost 5; bases outside the gene matches: 13. The CDR3 consists of 14 residues. Per the germline V gene, CDR1 is SQVTM and CDR2 is ANQGSEA. The CDR3 DNA reads as TGCAGCGCCGTAACAGGGGTGCGAGGGACTGAAGCTTTCTTT. Its translation: CSAVTGVRGTEAFF.